The rows below give T cell receptor beta chains drawn from one sample of a study of TIL therapy for anti-PD-1-resistant metastatic lung cancer. Produced via immunoSEQ multiplex PCR; TCRdb's table is partial and in-frame only. The sample holds some 60,000 clones, about 69% seen once. The sequencing here drew on blood, taken at baseline. These receptors all stem from a person aged 25 to 85 with non-small cell lung cancer. The CDR3 runs from the conserved cysteine through the conserved F or W. Fields, in order: CDR3 length, clone size, D gene, J gene, V gene, CDR3 protein, CDR3 DNA. A D gene is named only where the DNA matches it firmly. Clone size, where shown, is once, few, many, or a class for clones that have expanded.

17 - TRBD2 TRBJ2-1 TRBV10-1 CASSDLAGGSTPNEQFF TGCGCCAGCAGTGATCTAGCGGGGGGCAGTACCCCCAATGAGCAGTTCTTC
16 - TRBD2 TRBJ2-2 TRBV11-3 CASGPGLAANTGELFF TGTGCCAGCGGCCCGGGACTAGCGGCGAACACCGGGGAGCTGTTTTTT
14 - - TRBJ1-1 TRBV5-1 CASSLGHLSIEAFF TGCGCCAGCAGCTTGGGACACCTCTCGATTGAAGCTTTCTTT
15 - - TRBJ2-1 TRBV5-6 CASSRQSFSYNEQFF TGTGCCAGCAGCCGACAGAGCTTCTCCTACAATGAGCAGTTCTTC
13 - - TRBJ1-3 TRBV5-1 CASSLEPGNTIYF TGCGCCAGCAGTCTAGAACCTGGAAACACCATATATTTT
16 - TRBD2 TRBJ2-7 TRBV11-3 CASSLTSGVVRNEQYF TGTGCCAGCAGCTTGACTAGCGGGGTGGTCCGGAACGAGCAGTACTTC
15 - - TRBJ1-2 TRBV5-8 CASSPPGTLYYGYTF TGTGCCAGCAGCCCCCCCGGGACTCTCTACTATGGCTACACCTTC
15 - TRBD2 TRBJ2-5 TRBV5-1 CASSDSGRAWETQYF TGCGCCAGCAGCGATAGCGGGAGGGCCTGGGAGACCCAGTACTTC
14 - TRBD1 TRBJ1-5 TRBV5-6 CASSLEGAAQPQHF TGTGCCAGCAGCTTGGAGGGGGCAGCTCAGCCCCAGCATTTT
14 - - TRBJ2-5 TRBV5-1 CASSLAMTQETQYF TGCGCCAGCAGCTTGGCGATGACTCAAGAGACCCAGTACTTC
15 - TRBD1 TRBJ2-1 TRBV6-5 CASRGVGQSKNEQFF TGTGCCAGCAGAGGAGTGGGACAGAGCAAGAATGAGCAGTTCTTC
14 - - TRBJ1-4 TRBV6-5 CASSPGHYQEKLFF TGTGCCAGCAGTCCTGGACACTACCAGGAAAAACTGTTTTTT
15 few TRBD1 TRBJ2-6 TRBV5-4 CASSSEGTGRAVLTF TGTGCCAGCAGCTCAGAGGGGACAGGCAGGGCCGTCCTGACTTTC
13 - - TRBJ1-6 TRBV7-2 CASSVQGNSPLHF TGTGCCAGCAGCGTACAGGGAAATTCACCCCTCCACTTT
11 - - TRBJ1-5 TRBV12-5 CASGLLQPQHF TGTGCTAGTGGTCTTCTGCAGCCCCAGCATTTT
14 few TRBD2 TRBJ2-7 TRBV2 CASSDSSGVYEQYF TGTGCCAGCAGTGACTCTAGCGGGGTGTACGAGCAGTACTTC
15 - TRBD1 TRBJ2-7 TRBV2 CASRTGAPLTYEQYF TGTGCCAGCAGGACAGGGGCACCCTTAACCTACGAGCAGTACTTC
13 - - TRBJ1-3 TRBV19 CASSNRAGNTIYF TGTGCCAGTAGCAACAGGGCAGGAAACACCATATATTTT
14 - TRBD1 TRBJ2-7 TRBV2 CASSPDRGPYEQYF TGTGCCAGCTCTCCGGACAGGGGCCCGTACGAGCAGTACTTC
13 - TRBD1 TRBJ1-2 TRBV7-2 CASSRTGSYGYTF TGTGCCAGCAGCCGGACAGGGTCGTATGGCTACACCTTC
14 - TRBD2 TRBJ2-3 TRBV7-9 CASSRLAGGDTQYF TGTGCCAGCAGCCGACTAGCGGGGGGAGATACGCAGTATTTT
13 - - TRBJ1-5 TRBV5-1 CASSFQTGQPQHF TGCGCCAGCAGCTTCCAAACCGGTCAGCCCCAGCATTTT
13 few - TRBJ2-7 TRBV7-9 CASSLGVRAGSYF TGTGCCAGCAGTTTAGGGGTGCGGGCAGGTTCCTACTTC
18 few TRBD1 TRBJ1-6 TRBV18 CASSPTNIRQGVNSPLHF TGTGCCAGCTCACCCACGAATATCAGACAGGGGGTAAATTCACCCCTCCACTTT
14 - - TRBJ1-5 TRBV15 CATSDPGHYQPQHF TGTGCCACCAGCGACCCGGGACACTATCAGCCCCAGCATTTT
13 - TRBD1 TRBJ1-5 TRBV7-9 CANPDRDRQPQHF TGTGCCAATCCAGACAGGGACCGGCAGCCCCAGCATTTT
12 - - TRBJ2-5 TRBV5-1 CASSSVQETQYF TGCGCCAGCAGCTCCGTCCAAGAGACCCAGTACTTC
15 - TRBD1 TRBJ2-7 TRBV28 CASSPHRQGVGEQYF TGTGCCAGCAGCCCCCATCGACAGGGAGTGGGCGAGCAGTACTTC
16 - TRBD2 TRBJ2-3 TRBV9 CASSVLQAGGLDTQYF TGTGCCAGCAGCGTTCTTCAAGCGGGGGGGCTAGATACGCAGTATTTT
13 - TRBD1 TRBJ2-5 TRBV29-1 CSVSGTGGETQYF TGCAGCGTTTCCGGGACAGGCGGAGAGACCCAGTACTTC
18 - TRBD2 TRBJ2-2 TRBV19 CASSALSGRNPYTGELFF TGTGCCAGTAGTGCACTTAGCGGGAGGAACCCTTACACCGGGGAGCTGTTTTTT
13 - TRBD2 TRBJ2-5 TRBV7-7 CASSGGGSETQYF TGTGCTAGCAGCGGGGGCGGCTCAGAGACCCAGTACTTC
14 - - TRBJ2-5 TRBV5-1 CASSSGLAWETQYF TGCGCCAGCAGCTCGGGCCTAGCTTGGGAGACCCAGTACTTC
14 - - TRBJ1-5 TRBV6-5 CASSGTFSNQPQHF TGTGCCAGCAGTGGGACATTTAGCAATCAGCCCCAGCATTTT
15 - - TRBJ2-1 TRBV5-1 CASSPHGGREDEQFF TGCGCCAGCAGCCCGCACGGGGGGCGCGAGGATGAGCAGTTCTTC
13 - - TRBJ1-3 TRBV13 CASSLRAGNTIYF TGTGCCAGCAGCTTAAGGGCTGGAAACACCATATATTTT
13 - - TRBJ1-1 TRBV6-1 CASRGYGDTEAFF TGTGCCAGCAGGGGGTACGGGGACACTGAAGCTTTCTTT
11 - - TRBJ1-2 TRBV11-2 CASSLGQYYTF TGTGCCAGCAGCTTAGGGCAGTACTACACCTTC
14 - - TRBJ1-4 TRBV5-1 CASSPGGQGEKLFF TGCGCCAGCAGTCCCGGGGGGCAGGGTGAAAAACTGTTTTTT